The text below deals with one T cell receptor beta chain. Antigen specificity is unknown. This CDR3 comprises 17 residues. In germline, CDR1 is SQVTM, CDR2 ANQGSEA. With V trimmed by 7 bases and J by 1 base, 16 bases remained unmatched. The assay was immunoSEQ multiplex PCR, and TCRdb's table has in-frame clones only and misses some. The sample has about 78,000 clones; 70% to 85% are singletons. This record belongs to a study of OX40 agonist ivuxolimab in advanced cancers. Study as a whole: In this cohort, patients received ivuxolimab, an agonistic anti-OX40 (CD134) antibody. A male proportion of about 80% was recorded, with mean age about 60 years and range roughly 23 to 90. Study outcomes and limitations: Still undetermined is the antigen specificity of the expanded peripheral T cells. Relatively little clonal expansion, among the lowest observed, appeared in partial responders at 0.1-3.0 mg/kg.

This chain joins TRBV29-1 and TRBJ2-3; TRBD2 aligns across 8 bases. The origin of this receptor is an adult with an advanced solid tumor such as melanoma, head and neck, liver or kidney cancer. The source was CD4+ or CD8+ T cells sorted from blood, collected in a trial of the OX40 agonist ivuxolimab. The CDR3 nucleotides are TGCAGCGCCCGCCGGGCGGGAGGTCCCAGGGGCACAGATACGCAGTATTTT. Its translation is CSARRAGGPRGTDTQYF.